Following are 27 T cell receptor beta chains from one sample sequenced in a study of blood T cell repertoires in COVID-19. TCRdb's table, derived via immunoSEQ multiplex PCR, lists solely in-frame clones and lacks some. The table includes over 120,000 clones, roughly nine tenths detected once. What was sequenced was peripheral blood. Receptor source: a human donor in a cohort sampled during active COVID-19.

The sample holds a few counts of this clone. The J gene is TRBJ1-6, the V gene TRBV21-1; the D call TRBD1 from the table was never checked on the DNA. TRBV21-1 is described as a pseudogene. The CDR3 has 17 amino acids. As DNA, the CDR3 is TGTGCCAGCACCGCTCGAGATCCTGGGCCACGTAATTCACCCCTCCACTTT. Translating gives CASTARDPGPRNSPLHF.

The gene calls are TRBV19 and TRBJ1-2, with TRBD1 identical over 7 bases. CDR3 length: 15 residues. The germline V gene encodes CDR1 LNHDA and CDR2 SQIVND (reference sequence). J gave up 3 bases and V 3 bases, and 7 bases lay outside the gene matches. CDR3 nucleotide sequence: TGTGCCAGTAGTATTCCAGACAGGGTGGACTATGGCTACACCTTC. As protein: CASSIPDRVDYGYTF.

The J gene is TRBJ1-6, the V gene TRBV10-1, with D unresolved. The CDR3 runs to 12 residues. Per the germline V gene, CDR1 is WNHNN and CDR2 is SYGVQD (reference sequence). V lost 8 bases, J lost 10 bases, and 12 bases lay in between. The DNA for the CDR3 is TGCGCCAGCTCGGGATATGGCTCACCCCTCCACTTT. Its protein is CASSGYGSPLHF.

This clone was picked up a small number of times. V is TRBV4-3 and J is TRBJ1-5; D call uncertain. CDR3 size: 14 residues. CDR1 LGHNA and CDR2 YSLEER come from the germline V gene. Trimming removed 0 bases at V and 7 bases at J, with 10 bases between. The CDR3 nucleotides read TGCGCCAGCAGCCAAGAAGGCGGGGTGCAGCCCCAGCATTTT. This translates into CASSQEGGVQPQHF.

The V call is TRBV21-1, the J call TRBJ1-1; the table gives TRBD1 as D, unverified against the DNA. TRBV21-1 is a pseudogene. The CDR3 loop spans 16 amino acids. The CDR3 sequence is CASRHDRGTWWTEAFF. In DNA, the CDR3 is TGTGCCAGCAGGCACGACAGGGGGACATGGTGGACTGAAGCTTTCTTT.

The chain recombines TRBV7-2 with TRBJ2-5; the match to TRBD1 covers 8 bases. There are 15 residues in the CDR3. CDR1 SGHTA and CDR2 FQGNSA come from the germline V gene. J lost 5 bases, V lost 0 bases, and 5 bases had no gene match. The CDR3 DNA follows: TGTGCCAGCAGCTTAGCGCAGGGGGCGGTGGAGACCCAGTACTTC. This translates into CASSLAQGAVETQYF.

The chain combines TRBV10-3 with TRBJ2-1; TRBD2 matches at 8 bases. Germline CDR1 is ENHRY and CDR2 is SYGVKD. This CDR3 is 14 amino acids long. V was clipped by 2 bases and J by 10 bases; unmatched bases: 7. The CDR3 spells CAISEVAGPGEQFF. The CDR3 DNA follows: TGTGCCATCAGTGAGGTAGCGGGGCCCGGGGAGCAGTTCTTC.

The chain links TRBV6-6 to TRBJ2-7; D call uncertain. The CDR3 consists of 12 residues. Between the trimmed V and J ends, which lost 7 bases and 2 bases, there was a span of 9 bases. Germline V gene sequence: CDR1 MNHNY, CDR2 SVGAGI (reference sequence). The CDR3 loop is CASTSLAYEQYF. The CDR3 DNA reads TGTGCCAGCACCTCACTCGCCTACGAGCAGTACTTC.

DNA for the CDR3: TGTGCCAGCAGCAAAGCGACAGGGCCCCCTTTGGGAGATACGCAGTATTTT. Protein product: CASSKATGPPLGDTQYF. The gene calls are TRBV21-1 and TRBJ2-3; the table's TRBD1 call for D was not verified on the DNA. TRBV21-1 represents a pseudogene. The length of the CDR3 is 17 residues.

This rearrangement joins TRBV6-5 to TRBJ2-2; D perhaps matches TRBD2 (5 bases). The CDR3 sequence is 12 residues long. Germline assignment: CDR1 MNHEY and CDR2 SVGAGI. V dropped 5 bases and J dropped 5 bases, with 6 bases sitting between them. CDR3 sequence: CASSRGTGELFF. DNA for the CDR3: TGTGCCAGCAGTCGAGGGACCGGGGAGCTGTTTTTT.

A single count supports this clone. The chain recombines TRBV2 with TRBJ1-2; TRBD1 aligns across 7 bases. CDR3 length: 13 residues. CDR1 is SNHLY, CDR2 FYNNEI, per germline. Trimming cost V 4 bases and J 4 bases; bases outside gene matches: 3. Written as DNA, the CDR3 is TGTGCCAGCAGTGCGGGACAGAGCTATGGCTACACCTTC. Its protein is CASSAGQSYGYTF.

The V call is TRBV12-3 or TRBV12-4, the J call TRBJ2-5, with D perhaps TRBD1 (5 bases). Trimming removed 3 bases at V and 5 bases at J, with 10 bases between. The CDR3 has 13 amino acids. The DNA for the CDR3 is TGTGCCAGCAGTTTCGAGGCAGGGGAGACCCAGTACTTC. This translates into CASSFEAGETQYF.

The chain joins TRBV4-3 to TRBJ1-2; D gene ambiguous. V lost 0 bases to trimming and J lost 4 bases, with 15 bases between them. The CDR3 sequence is 16 residues long. Germline V gene sequence: CDR1 LGHNA, CDR2 YSLEER. CDR3 nucleotides: TGCGCCAGCAGCCAAGATCCGGTCCCCGAGGGCTATGGCTACACCTTC. Its translation: CASSQDPVPEGYGYTF.

The chain has TRBV6-5 and TRBJ1-2; 7 nucleotides agree with TRBD1. The CDR3 covers 14 residues. The germline CDR1 and CDR2 sequences are MNHEY and SVGAGI. V was pared by 8 bases and J by 5 bases, with 11 bases of the junction left unmatched. The CDR3 bases are TGTGCCAGCGGGGGGTTGACAGGGCCATATGGCTACACCTTC. Residues: CASGGLTGPYGYTF.

The gene calls are TRBV6-5 and TRBJ2-6, with D unclear. CDR1 MNHEY and CDR2 SVGAGI come from the germline V gene. The CDR3 has 15 amino acids. Trimming took 6 bases from V and 1 from J, leaving 10 bases between them. The CDR3 sequence is CASRQAQSGANVLTF. CDR3 bases: TGTGCCAGCAGGCAGGCTCAATCTGGGGCCAACGTCCTGACTTTC.

The sample holds one count of this clone. The chain recombines TRBV5-1 with TRBJ1-1; weak D call: TRBD1 (5 bases). CDR1 and CDR2 (germline): SGHRS, YFSETQ. This CDR3 has 14 residues. Trimming stripped 4 bases from V and 4 bases from J, with 14 bases between. CDR3 sequence reads: CASSPGEFGTEAFF. DNA for the CDR3: TGCGCCAGCAGCCCGGGGGAATTCGGCACTGAAGCTTTCTTT.

The V and J genes are TRBV7-9 and TRBJ2-1; 14 bases match TRBD2. Germline assignment: CDR1 SEHNR and CDR2 FQNEAQ (reference sequence). The CDR3 is made up of 16 amino acids. Trimming at V came to 5 bases and at J to 7 bases, leaving 7 bases not matched to a gene. The CDR3 is CASSPRLAGGLNEQFF. DNA of the CDR3: TGTGCCAGCAGCCCCCGACTAGCGGGGGGGCTAAATGAGCAGTTCTTC.

The CDR3 DNA follows: TGTGCCAGCAGCTTCAAACCGGGACAGGGTAATGAAAAACTGTTTTTT. Encoded protein: CASSFKPGQGNEKLFF. This sequence joins TRBV7-8 and TRBJ1-4, with TRBD1 identical over 9 bases. The CDR3 is made up of 16 amino acids. V gave up 3 bases and J gave up 4 bases; unmatched junction bases: 6. Per the germline V gene, CDR1 is SGHVS and CDR2 is FQNEAQ.

This clone was picked up a small number of times. The V call is TRBV10-3, the J call TRBJ1-1, with a possible D match to TRBD1 (5 bases). The CDR3 length is 16 residues. V lost 2 bases, J lost 1 base, and 14 bases lay in between. From germline, CDR1 is ENHRY and CDR2 SYGVKD. The CDR3 region is CAISEGRDGPNTEAFF. CDR3 DNA: TGTGCCATCAGTGAGGGGCGGGACGGTCCGAACACTGAAGCTTTCTTT.

The chain is built from TRBV2 and TRBJ1-1; 8 nucleotides align to TRBD1. The V segment lost 4 bases and the J segment 6 bases; nucleotides outside the gene matches: 4. Germline V CDR1 and CDR2: SNHLY, FYNNEI. The CDR3 is 13 residues long. CDR3 protein: CASSADRGAEAFF. The CDR3 DNA reads as TGTGCCAGCAGTGCTGACAGGGGCGCTGAAGCTTTCTTT.

The rearrangement uses TRBV5-1 and TRBJ1-1; D might be TRBD1 (6 bases). V lost 1 base, J lost 5 bases, and 12 bases lay in between. Germline lookup yields CDR1 SGHRS and CDR2 YFSETQ. This CDR3 comprises 14 residues. The CDR3 protein is CASSLQGSGTEAFF. CDR3 nucleotides: TGCGCCAGCAGCTTGCAGGGGTCGGGAACTGAAGCTTTCTTT.

The V call is TRBV2, the J call TRBJ2-4, with 10 positions matching TRBD2. Losses at the gene ends were 4 bases for V and 6 bases for J; bases not matched to a gene: 6. Looked up from germline, CDR1 is SNHLY and CDR2 is FYNNEI. The CDR3 is made up of 15 amino acids. The CDR3 reads CASSAAGGPGNIQYF. Written as DNA, the CDR3 is TGTGCCAGCAGTGCAGCGGGGGGGCCAGGAAACATTCAGTACTTC.

The chain employs TRBV6-5 and TRBJ1-1; 7 bases map to TRBD1. The CDR3 has 14 amino acids. The germline V gene encodes CDR1 MNHEY and CDR2 SVGAGI. Germline trimming cut 0 bases from V and 4 bases from J; bases unmatched to any gene: 2. The CDR3 region is CASSYSAGGTEAFF. DNA for the CDR3: TGTGCCAGCAGTTACTCGGCAGGGGGCACTGAAGCTTTCTTT.

The chain carries TRBV4-1 and TRBJ1-2; D remains ambiguous. The V gene's germline CDR1 is MGHRA and CDR2 YSYEKL. Deletions cut 1 base from V and 1 base from J, with 7 bases between. CDR3 size: 14 residues. Here the CDR3 reads CASSQVLINYGYTF. The CDR3 nucleotides read TGCGCCAGCAGCCAAGTTCTAATTAACTATGGCTACACCTTC.

This clone occurred once. This chain joins TRBV7-2 and TRBJ2-3, with D tentatively TRBD2 (5 bases). V was shortened by 1 base and J by 8 bases, with 13 bases between the two germline ends. Germline-derived CDR1 and CDR2 are SGHTA and FQGNSA. CDR3 size: 14 residues. The CDR3 DNA is TGTGCCAGCAGCTTAGAAGCGGCGGTCCGTACGCAGTATTTT. The encoded protein is CASSLEAAVRTQYF.

With respect to this clone: This same CDR3 is encoded by further DNA sequences in the sample. The chain employs TRBV6-4 and TRBJ2-3, with TRBD1 as a possible D gene (6 bases). In germline, CDR1 is MRHNA, CDR2 SNTAGT. CDR3 length: 13 amino acids. Trimming took off 6 bases at V and 1 base at J, with 8 bases between the two ends. The CDR3 DNA is TGTGCCAGCAGCGCAGGGGGCACAGATACGCAGTATTTT. Its protein product is CASSAGGTDTQYF.

The V gene is TRBV19, the J gene TRBJ2-2; TRBD1 matches 8 bases. CDR1 LNHDA and CDR2 SQIVND come from the germline V gene (reference sequence). This CDR3 is 15 amino acids long. Trimming cost V 4 bases and J 7 bases; bases outside gene matches: 8. The CDR3 coding sequence is TGTGCCAGTAGTACTGTTCAGGGGGCCGGCGGGGAGCTGTTTTTT. Its translation: CASSTVQGAGGELFF.